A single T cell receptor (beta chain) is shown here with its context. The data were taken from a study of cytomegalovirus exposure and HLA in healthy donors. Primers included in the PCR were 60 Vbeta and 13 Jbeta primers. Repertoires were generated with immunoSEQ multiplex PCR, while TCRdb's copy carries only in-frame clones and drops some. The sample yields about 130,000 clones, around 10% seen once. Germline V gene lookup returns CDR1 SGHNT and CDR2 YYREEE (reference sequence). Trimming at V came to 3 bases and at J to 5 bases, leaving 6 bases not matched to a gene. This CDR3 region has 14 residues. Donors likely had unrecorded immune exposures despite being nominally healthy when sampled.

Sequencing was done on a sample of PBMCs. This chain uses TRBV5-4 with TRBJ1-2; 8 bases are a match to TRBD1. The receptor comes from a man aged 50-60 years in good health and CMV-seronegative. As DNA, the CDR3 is TGTGCCAGCAGCTACCAAGGGACAGGATATGGCTACACCTTC. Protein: CASSYQGTGYGYTF. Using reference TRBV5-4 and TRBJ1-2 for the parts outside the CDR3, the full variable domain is ETGVTQSPTHLIKTRGQQVTLRCSSQSGHNTVSWYQQALGQGPQFIFQYYREEENGRGNFPPRFSGLQFPNYSSELNVNALELDDSALYLCASSYQGTGYGYTFGSGTRLTVV.